The rows below give T cell receptor beta chains drawn from one sample of a study of PD-1 blockade in mismatch repair-deficient tumors. Assay: immunoSEQ multiplex PCR; the TCRdb copy retains only in-frame clones and omits some. The table includes 35,000 or so clones, roughly 85% detected once. The specimen comprised peripheral blood, sampled roughly 76 weeks after starting pembrolizumab. The receptors were gathered from an adult with mismatch repair-deficient cancer. Both conserved end residues are part of each CDR3. Fields, in order: D gene, clone size, J gene, V gene, CDR3 protein, CDR3 DNA. D genes are given only for firm matches. Part of the rows lack a size; the others show once, few, many or a class for expanded clones.

NA,NA,TRBJ2-1,TRBV6-5,CASSFGGNEQFF,TGTGCCAGCAGTTTCGGGGGCAATGAGCAGTTCTTC
TRBD1,NA,TRBJ2-7,TRBV6-6,CASSPGQVSSYEQYF,TGTGCCAGCAGCCCTGGACAGGTTAGCTCCTACGAGCAGTACTTC
TRBD2,NA,TRBJ2-5,TRBV4-1,CASSQVWREGLETQYF,TGCGCCAGCAGCCAGGTTTGGCGGGAGGGCCTGGAGACCCAGTACTTC
TRBD2,NA,TRBJ2-1,TRBV30,CAWSQLAGDYNEQFF,TGTGCCTGGAGTCAACTAGCGGGAGACTACAATGAGCAGTTCTTC
NA,NA,TRBJ1-2,TRBV14,CASSQEWGNNYGYTF,TGTGCCAGCAGCCAAGAATGGGGCAATAACTATGGCTACACCTTC
TRBD2,NA,TRBJ2-7,TRBV5-4,CASSLEVGLAGGPSEQYF,TGTGCCAGCAGCTTGGAAGTGGGACTAGCGGGAGGGCCTTCCGAGCAGTACTTC
NA,NA,TRBJ2-1,TRBV19,CASAGGTGLVHYEQFF,TGTGCCAGCGCAGGGGGGACGGGCTTAGTTCACTATGAGCAGTTCTTC
TRBD2,NA,TRBJ2-5,TRBV5-1,CASSSSGRRQETQYF,TGCGCCAGCAGCAGTAGCGGGAGGCGCCAAGAGACCCAGTACTTC
NA,few,TRBJ2-3,TRBV5-4,CASSLSTDTQYF,TGTGCCAGCAGCTTGAGCACAGATACGCAGTATTTT
NA,NA,TRBJ2-1,TRBV13,CASSRSGGYEQFF,TGTGCCAGCAGTCGTTCGGGGGGCTATGAGCAGTTCTTC
NA,NA,TRBJ2-3,TRBV11-3,CASSLGTGGTDTQYF,TGTGCCAGCAGCTTAGGGACTGGTGGCACAGATACGCAGTATTTT
NA,once,TRBJ1-1,TRBV4-2,CASSQSRGTEAFF,TGTGCCAGCAGCCAATCCCGGGGGACTGAAGCTTTCTTT
NA,NA,TRBJ1-1,TRBV6-5,CASSNRDARNTEAFF,TGTGCCAGCAGTAACCGGGACGCGCGTAACACTGAAGCTTTCTTT
TRBD2,NA,TRBJ2-1,TRBV19,CASSPLAGMTNYNEQFF,TGTGCCAGTAGTCCCCTAGCGGGAATGACCAACTACAATGAGCAGTTCTTC
NA,NA,TRBJ2-1,TRBV14,CASSQGYGSLVDEQFF,TGTGCCAGCAGCCAAGGATACGGTTCACTTGTGGATGAGCAGTTCTTC
NA,NA,TRBJ1-2,TRBV5-6,CASSLTHAGDRYGYTF,TGTGCCAGCAGCTTGACTCACGCAGGGGATCGCTATGGCTACACCTTC
NA,NA,TRBJ2-3,TRBV15,CATSRAADTQYF,TGTGCCACCAGCAGGGCCGCAGATACGCAGTATTTT
NA,NA,TRBJ2-5,TRBV18,CASSPLSTSQETQYF,TGTGCCAGCTCACCATTATCGACTAGCCAAGAGACCCAGTACTTC
NA,NA,TRBJ2-7,TRBV5-1,CASSKTPGTVGQYF,TGCGCCAGCAGCAAAACTCCGGGTACCGTCGGGCAGTACTTC
NA,NA,TRBJ2-6,TRBV6-1,CASSEQGSGANVLTF,TGTGCCAGCAGTGAACAGGGGAGTGGGGCCAACGTCCTGACTTTC
NA,NA,TRBJ1-5,TRBV5-6,CASSLAGLNQPQHF,TGTGCCAGCAGCTTGGCGGGGCTGAATCAGCCCCAGCATTTT
NA,NA,TRBJ2-2,TRBV18,CASSLDRITGELFF,TGTGCCAGCTCACTTGACAGAATCACCGGGGAGCTGTTTTTT
NA,NA,TRBJ2-2,TRBV13,CASSPPESGVNTGELFF,TGTGCCAGCAGCCCCCCGGAGAGCGGAGTCAACACCGGGGAGCTGTTTTTT
NA,NA,TRBJ1-2,TRBV29-1,CSVVRTGNYGYTF,TGCAGCGTTGTTCGTACTGGGAACTATGGCTACACCTTC